The 8 T cell receptor beta chains below were found in one sample sequenced in a study of cytomegalovirus exposure and HLA in healthy donors. TCRdb's table, derived via immunoSEQ multiplex PCR, lists solely in-frame clones and lacks some. The sample includes around 250,000 clones, roughly 87% of them seen just once. Sample: PBMCs. These receptors originate from a woman aged 25 to 39 in good health and CMV-seronegative.

This clone was picked up a small number of times. The chain combines TRBV27 with TRBJ2-7, with 10 bases lining up with TRBD2. J was trimmed by 3 bases and V by 5 bases; bases with no gene match: 7. Germline CDR1 reads MNHEY; CDR2 reads SMNVEV (reference sequence). The CDR3 has 15 amino acids. The CDR3 region is CASSISSGSSYEQYF. In nucleotides, the CDR3 is TGTGCCAGCAGTATCTCTAGCGGGAGTAGCTACGAGCAGTACTTC.

The rearrangement joins TRBV2 to TRBJ2-3; D is perhaps TRBD1 (6 bases). V gave up 11 bases and J gave up 6 bases, with 18 bases separating them. Germline V gives CDR1 SNHLY, CDR2 FYNNEI. The CDR3 has 13 residues. The CDR3 sequence is CAGEGQGPDTQYF. CDR3 DNA: TGTGCCGGCGAGGGGCAGGGGCCGGATACGCAGTATTTT.

As regards this clone: The sample carries other DNA sequences with the same CDR3. The chain joins TRBV28 to TRBJ2-7; perhaps D is TRBD1 or TRBD2 (5 bases each). CDR3 length: 11 amino acids. The V end lost 3 bases, the J end lost 5 bases, and 5 bases lay between the germline ends. Germline V gene sequence: CDR1 MDHEN, CDR2 SYDVKM. Written as DNA, the CDR3 is TGTGCCAGCAGTTTGGGGGACGAGCAGTACTTC. Its protein product is CASSLGDEQYF. Looking up the rest from reference TRBV28 and TRBJ2-7 gives the full variable domain: DVKVTQSSRYLVKRTGEKVFLECVQDMDHENMFWYRQDPGLGLRLIYFSYDVKMKEKGDIPEGYSVSREKKERFSLILESASTNQTSMYLCASSLGDEQYFGPGTRLTVT.

The chain is built from TRBV27 and TRBJ2-7, with D perhaps TRBD1 (6 bases). V was shortened by 3 bases and J by 0 bases, with 9 bases between the two germline ends. The CDR3 is 14 amino acids. Germline V gives CDR1 MNHEY, CDR2 SMNVEV (reference sequence). This CDR3 reads CASSFNRDSYEQYF. DNA of the CDR3: TGTGCCAGCAGTTTTAACAGGGACTCCTACGAGCAGTACTTC.

This chain links TRBV7-2 with TRBJ2-7, with 8 bases lining up with TRBD2. This CDR3 has 15 amino acids. Germline assignment: CDR1 SGHTA and CDR2 FQGNSA. With 5 bases clipped from V and 0 bases from J, the junction kept 6 bases outside the gene matches. CDR3 bases: TGTGCCAGCAGCGTCACTAGCGGTAGCTCCTACGAGCAGTACTTC. Amino acids: CASSVTSGSSYEQYF.

The chain joins TRBV13 to TRBJ1-1, with TRBD1 identical over 10 bases. Germline CDR1 and CDR2: PRHDT and FYEKMQ (reference sequence). The CDR3 length is 15 residues. Germline trimming cut 3 bases from V and 6 bases from J; bases unmatched to any gene: 7. DNA for the CDR3: TGTGCCAGCAGCTTCCCGACAGGGGGCGGGCCTGAAGCTTTCTTT. Translation gives CASSFPTGGGPEAFF.

This chain connects TRBV7-2 to TRBJ2-1, with 9 bases fitting TRBD2. CDR3 length: 16 amino acids. V shed 1 base, J shed 3 bases, and the junction held 4 bases outside the gene matches. Germline values: CDR1 SGHTA, CDR2 FQGNSA. For the CDR3, the DNA is TGTGCCAGCAGCTTAGATCCTAGCGGGATCTACAATGAGCAGTTCTTC. Residues: CASSLDPSGIYNEQFF.

The rearrangement uses TRBV9 and TRBJ2-3, with D unclear. V lost 0 bases and J 0 bases, leaving 8 bases between the germline ends. The germline gives CDR1 SGDLS, CDR2 YYNGEE. This CDR3 contains 15 residues. CDR3 in DNA: TGTGCCAGCAGCGTAGGGGTCGGGAGCACAGATACGCAGTATTTT. Residues: CASSVGVGSTDTQYF.